A single sample gave rise to the 10 T cell receptor beta chains below, sequenced in a study of T cells after somatic rescue of genetic block. Clones were sequenced by immunoSEQ multiplex PCR, and TCRdb holds only the in-frame ones, with some missing. Here the sample spans roughly 14,000 clones, under 75% being singletons. The specimen was peripheral blood mononuclear cells (PBMCs). These receptors were collected from a boy aged 5-17 years.

Within the sample, this clone is medium-sized (0.01 to 0.1%). V and J are TRBV7-9 and TRBJ1-1, with D possibly TRBD1 on 5 matching bases. Trimming shortened V by 3 bases and J by 4 bases, and 18 bases separated the two germline ends. The CDR3 consists of 16 residues. Germline loops: CDR1 SEHNR, CDR2 FQNEAQ (reference sequence). DNA of the CDR3: TGTGCCAGCAGCTTCCTCCGGGGCCCTGGAGGCACTGAAGCTTTCTTT. Translating gives CASSFLRGPGGTEAFF.

V and J are TRBV5-1 and TRBJ2-1, with 7 bases fitting TRBD2. CDR3 length equals 16 residues. Germline V gene data show CDR1 as SGHRS and CDR2 as YFSETQ. Trimming cost V 0 bases and J 4 bases; bases outside gene matches: 7. CDR3 sequence: CASSLGETSPYNEQFF. The CDR3 nucleotides read TGCGCCAGCAGCTTGGGAGAGACTAGCCCTTACAATGAGCAGTTCTTC.

The chain uses TRBV9 and TRBJ1-2; 8 bases map to TRBD1. This CDR3 spans 15 amino acids. V trimming: 1 base; J trimming: 7 bases; junction bases outside the gene matches: 9. Germline-derived CDR1 and CDR2 are SGDLS and YYNGEE. CDR3 in amino acids: CASSVRTGGSGGYTF. CDR3 coding DNA: TGTGCCAGCAGCGTACGCACAGGGGGTTCTGGTGGCTACACCTTC.

This chain links TRBV7-4 with TRBJ2-7; 8 nucleotides line up with TRBD1. The length of the CDR3 is 16 residues. V dropped 1 base and J dropped 9; count of bases not matched to a gene: 14. Germline lookup yields CDR1 SGHVT and CDR2 SQSDAQ. The CDR3 nucleotides read TGTGCCAGCAGCTTAGGGTCTAGACAGGGGAAACAAGGGCAGTACTTC. Protein product: CASSLGSRQGKQGQYF.

The V gene is TRBV10-3, the J gene TRBJ1-3, with D possibly TRBD1 on 5 matching bases. Germline CDR1 and CDR2: ENHRY and SYGVKD. The CDR3 consists of 15 residues. V was shortened by 6 bases and J by 5 bases, with 17 bases between the two germline ends. The CDR3 nucleotides are TGTGCCATCAGGGCCTCGGAGGGACTTAGAAACACCATATATTTT. Translation: CAIRASEGLRNTIYF.

The gene calls are TRBV28 and TRBJ2-1; 10 bases line up with TRBD1. The J segment lost 8 bases and the V segment lost 3 bases, leaving 7 bases of the junction unmatched. Germline V CDR1 and CDR2: MDHEN, SYDVKM. The CDR3 runs 15 residues. The CDR3 DNA is TGTGCCAGCAGTTTGGGGACAGGGGTCTGGTATGAGCAGTTCTTC. This gives the protein CASSLGTGVWYEQFF.

The chain uses TRBV28 and TRBJ1-2, with 7 bases fitting TRBD1. J gave up 4 bases and V 2 bases, and 4 bases lay outside the gene matches. This CDR3 has 14 residues. The germline CDR1 and CDR2 sequences are MDHEN and SYDVKM. Here the CDR3 DNA reads TGTGCCAGCAGTTTAGGGGCAGGGGGCTATGGCTACACCTTC. Translated, it gives CASSLGAGGYGYTF.

The J gene is TRBJ2-7, the V gene TRBV19; 10 nucleotides align to TRBD2. CDR1 and CDR2 (germline): LNHDA, SQIVND (reference sequence). The CDR3 is 15 residues long. V lost 7 bases and J lost 2; bases outside the gene matches: 8. CDR3 nucleotide sequence: TGTGCCAGTAAGGCTAGCGGGGGACCACCCTACGAGCAGTACTTC. Its translation: CASKASGGPPYEQYF.

With regard to this clone: A read error likely explains this, since a far larger clone differs by one base. V and J are TRBV4-2 and TRBJ2-5; possible D gene TRBD2, 7 bases. V lost 0 bases to trimming and J lost 5 bases, with 13 bases between them. The length of the CDR3 is 15 residues. Germline V gene lookup returns CDR1 LGHNA and CDR2 YNFKEQ. The DNA for the CDR3 is TGTGCCAGCAGCCAAGAGGGGGGGCTACGGGAGACCCAGTACTTC. Protein sequence: CASSQEGGLRETQYF.

The gene calls are TRBV9 and TRBJ1-2; 11 bases fit TRBD1. Trimming cost V 2 bases and J 1 base; bases outside gene matches: 13. Germline V gives CDR1 SGDLS, CDR2 YYNGEE. This CDR3 is built from 19 residues. Here the CDR3 DNA reads TGTGCCAGCAGCGTCCACCCCGGGACAGGGGGACTCTTTAACTATGGCTACACCTTC. Encoded protein: CASSVHPGTGGLFNYGYTF.